The text below deals with one T cell receptor (beta chain). This clonotype was recorded at least ten times. What this receptor recognizes is not known. No base qualities exist here, and no much larger clone lies one base off it. RNA was isolated from bulk, unsorted tissue, and RNA quality was assessed with a NanoDrop ND-1000 and an Agilent 2100. All donors had newly diagnosed lung cancer, had not received prior chemotherapy, and were admitted for thoracic surgery in China between August and November 2014. Patients who had received previous radiotherapy or chemotherapy, or who had another concurrent cancer, were excluded from the study. Surgical tissue pieces of about 1-2.2 cm3 were preserved in RNAlater solution and stored at -80 °C until use. The library was made by multiplex PCR. Sequencing took place on an Illumina HiSeq 2500. TCRbeta libraries were built by three rounds of nested PCR using primers (Table S4), following protocols modified from ARM-PCR. Before sequencing, PCR products of 200-500 bp were cut from the gel and purified using the QIAquick gel extraction kit. On the study's bioinformatics: Reads were cleaned with Trimmomatic, merged with FLASH into complete CDR3 sequences, and assigned to V(D)J germline segments with MiTCR. VDJtools was used to compute clonal diversity as the inverse Simpson's index. Productive reads were defined as in-frame sequences without a premature stop codon. Using fastp trimming at Q25 and MiXCR clonotype assembly, TCRdb reanalyzed the public sequencing data and kept in-frame beta chains. Rows matching on CDR3 protein sequence are summarized as one entry with the most common DNA and genes. None of the V and J calls come from the authors' own analysis; TCRdb made them. Counted in this sample were 100,000 to 150,000 distinct CDR3 sequences; 66% of them appeared once. The ten most abundant clones make up roughly 13% of the sample.

These data are taken from a study of tumor and adjacent non-tumor tissue in lung cancer (dated by TCRdb to about 2018). Study-wide context: Patients with adenocarcinoma (about 12), squamous cell carcinoma (2) and small cell lung cancer (1) were included in the cohort. The roughly 15 patients were aged 31 to 76 years, included about ten men and 5 women, and had TNM stage I to III disease. A total of some 130,000,000 productive TCRbeta reads were generated by sequencing, corresponding to an average of roughly 4 million reads per sample. Bulk TCRbeta repertoires were compared between lung tumor tissue and matched distant non-tumor lung tissue obtained from about 16 lung cancer patients. Some 30 paired specimens, one tumor and one normal lung sample per patient, were profiled by TCRbeta CDR3 sequencing. Points the paper makes about the study in general: Only roughly 16 patients were in the cohort, and the authors stated that larger samples and more detailed clinical data are needed. Tumor tissue showed significantly higher TCR diversity (inverse Simpson) than normal lung tissue, at roughly 390 vs 170 (P = 0.0075, Mann-Whitney U test). A significantly larger cumulative share of the repertoire was made up by the top 100 clones in normal lung than in tumor tissue. TCR diversity was significantly higher in younger patients, and greater tumor TCR diversity was associated with shorter overall survival and shorter disease-free survival. The methods do not name the sequencing platform or mention unique molecular identifiers. Peripheral blood was not sequenced, so blood TCRbeta repertoires were not examined in the lung cancer patients of the study.

V is clipped by 2 bases and J by 5 bases, and the sequence between their germline boundaries is 12 bases long. The CDR3 numbers 14 residues from cysteine through phenylalanine. The retained sequence is limited to the CDR3, 42 bases, with the frame set at the first base. The rearrangement joined TRBV12-3 or TRBV12-4 to TRBJ1-2; the D gene is unclear. The sequenced sample consisted of lung tumor tissue. The TCR comes from a man aged 25 to 40 with non-small cell lung cancer. The sequenced DNA: TGTGCCAGCAGTTTAAGTTCAGTTGCTTATGGCTACACCTTC. This codes for CASSLSSVAYGYTF.